This T cell receptor beta chain was captured by sequencing in a study of T cells in Graves' hyperthyroidism and ophthalmopathy. Germline CDR1 and CDR2: SGHVS and FQNEAQ. This CDR3 has 13 amino acids. V lost 4 bases, J lost 6 bases, and 12 bases lay in between. As concerns this clonotype: What it recognizes is unknown.

The investigators amplified TCR beta CDR3 regions from RNA transcripts. The TCR CDR3 was amplified in a first-round RT-PCR using the HTBI primer set. Each CDR3 protein is one row after TCRdb ran MiXCR on the multiplex PCR reads. Altogether 550,000 to 700,000 distinct CDR3 sequences are present, around 45% being singletons, with the ten largest covering around 19%. General study results and limits: Ophthalmopathy was model-predicted a median around 6.1 months pre-onset.

Lactation, pregnancy, other autoimmune disease or uncontrolled infection led to exclusion of patients. The sequencing input was peripheral blood or thyroid tissue (not recorded which). This clonotype was obtained from an adult woman with Graves' disease, either hyperthyroidism or ophthalmopathy (not recorded which). The chain couples TRBV7-8 to TRBJ1-2; D is unclear. CDR3 nucleotide sequence: TGTGCCAGCAGCTACGGGCCCAGGAATGGCTACACCTTC. It encodes CASSYGPRNGYTF.